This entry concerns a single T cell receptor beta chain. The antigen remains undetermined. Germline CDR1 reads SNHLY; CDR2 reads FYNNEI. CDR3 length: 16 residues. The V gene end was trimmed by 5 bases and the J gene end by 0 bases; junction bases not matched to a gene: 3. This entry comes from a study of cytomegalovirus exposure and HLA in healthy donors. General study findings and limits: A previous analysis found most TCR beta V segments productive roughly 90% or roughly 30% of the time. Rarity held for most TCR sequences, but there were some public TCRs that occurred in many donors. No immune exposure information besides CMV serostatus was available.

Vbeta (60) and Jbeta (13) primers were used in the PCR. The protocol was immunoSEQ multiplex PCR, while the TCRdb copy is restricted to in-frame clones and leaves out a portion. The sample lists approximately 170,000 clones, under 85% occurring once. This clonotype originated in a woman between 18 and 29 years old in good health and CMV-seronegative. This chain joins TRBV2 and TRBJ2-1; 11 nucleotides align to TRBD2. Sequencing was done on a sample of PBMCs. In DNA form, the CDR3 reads TGTGCCAGCAGTTTGGGACTAGCGGCCTCCTACAATGAGCAGTTCTTC. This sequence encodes CASSLGLAASYNEQFF.